There are a few counts of the clone carrying this T cell receptor (beta chain). Its antigen is as yet unknown. This record comes from a study of T cells after posttransplantation cyclophosphamide. Study-level points and caveats: TRB clonality was highly associated with recipient CMV seropositivity and reactivation.

The CDR3 is made up of 16 amino acids. Germline values: CDR1 MGHRA, CDR2 YSYEKL. V lost 4 bases and J lost 6; bases outside the gene matches: 7. Data came from immunoSEQ multiplex PCR; TCRdb stores just in-frame clones and leaves some out. The record shows 40,000 or so clones for this sample, with no singletons present. The chain carries TRBV4-1 and TRBJ2-4; 12 nucleotides align to TRBD1. Sequencing was done on a sample of PBMCs. This TCR was sampled from a man under 40 in good health and a related stem cell transplant donor. The CDR3 nucleotides are TGCGCCAGCAGCCCTACGGGACAGGGGGCCGTAAACATTCAGTACTTC. Translated, it gives CASSPTGQGAVNIQYF.